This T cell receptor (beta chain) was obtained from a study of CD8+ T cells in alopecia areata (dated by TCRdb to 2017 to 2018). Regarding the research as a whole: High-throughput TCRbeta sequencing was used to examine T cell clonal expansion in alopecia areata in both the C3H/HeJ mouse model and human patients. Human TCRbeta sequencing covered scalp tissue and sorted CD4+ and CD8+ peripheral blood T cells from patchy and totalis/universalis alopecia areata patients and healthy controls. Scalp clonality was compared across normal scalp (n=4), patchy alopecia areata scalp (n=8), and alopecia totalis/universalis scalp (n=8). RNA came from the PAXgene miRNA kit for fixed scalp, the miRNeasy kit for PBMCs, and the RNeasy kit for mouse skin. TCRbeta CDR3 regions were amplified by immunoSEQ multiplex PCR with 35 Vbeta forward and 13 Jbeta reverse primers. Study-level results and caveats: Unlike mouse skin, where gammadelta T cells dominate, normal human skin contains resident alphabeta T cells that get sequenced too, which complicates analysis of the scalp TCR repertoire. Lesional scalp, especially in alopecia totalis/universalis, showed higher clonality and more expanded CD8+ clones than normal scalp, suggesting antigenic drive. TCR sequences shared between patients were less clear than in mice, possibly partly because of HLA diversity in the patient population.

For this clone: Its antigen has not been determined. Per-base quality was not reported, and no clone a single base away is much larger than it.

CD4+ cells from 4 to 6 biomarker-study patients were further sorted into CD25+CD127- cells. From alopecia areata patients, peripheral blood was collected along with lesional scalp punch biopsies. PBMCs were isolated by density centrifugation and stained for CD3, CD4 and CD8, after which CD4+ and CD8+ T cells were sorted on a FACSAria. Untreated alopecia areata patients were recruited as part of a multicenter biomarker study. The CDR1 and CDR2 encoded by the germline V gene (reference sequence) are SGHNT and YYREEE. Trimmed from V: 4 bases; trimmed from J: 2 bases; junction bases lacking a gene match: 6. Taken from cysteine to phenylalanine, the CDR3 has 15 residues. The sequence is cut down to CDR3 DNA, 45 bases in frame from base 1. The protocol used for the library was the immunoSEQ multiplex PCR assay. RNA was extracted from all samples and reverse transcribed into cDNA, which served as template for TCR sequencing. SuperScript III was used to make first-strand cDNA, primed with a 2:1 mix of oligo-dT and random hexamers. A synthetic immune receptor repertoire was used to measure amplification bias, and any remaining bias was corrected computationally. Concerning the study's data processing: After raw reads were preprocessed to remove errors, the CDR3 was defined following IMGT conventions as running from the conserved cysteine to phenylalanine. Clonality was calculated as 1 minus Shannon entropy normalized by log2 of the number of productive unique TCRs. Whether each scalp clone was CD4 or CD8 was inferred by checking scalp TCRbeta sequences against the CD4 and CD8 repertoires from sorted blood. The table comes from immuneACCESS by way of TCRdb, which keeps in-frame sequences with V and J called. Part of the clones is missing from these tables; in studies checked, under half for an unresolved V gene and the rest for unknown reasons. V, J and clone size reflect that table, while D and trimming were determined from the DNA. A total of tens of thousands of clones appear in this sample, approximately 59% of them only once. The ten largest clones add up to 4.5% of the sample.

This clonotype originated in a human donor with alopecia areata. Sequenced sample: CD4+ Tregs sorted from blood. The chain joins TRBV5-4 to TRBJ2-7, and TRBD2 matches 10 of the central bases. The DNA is TGTGCCAGCAGCCTTAGCGGGGGGCCGACCTACGAGCAGTACTTC. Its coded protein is CASSLSGGPTYEQYF.